Presented here are 4 T cell receptor beta chains from one specimen sequenced in a study of T cells after yellow fever vaccination. MiXCR, run by TCRdb on the 5' RACE reads, gives a single entry per CDR3 protein. Of more than 300,000 distinct CDR3 sequences in the sample, approximately 11% are singletons; the top ten hold about 3%. The starting material was CD4+ T cells sorted from PBMCs, obtained 45 days after the yellow fever booster vaccination. Source of these receptors: a man younger than 30 who received the YFV17D yellow fever vaccine.

This clonotype was seen at least ten times. V is TRBV24-1 and J is TRBJ2-2; possibly TRBD1 for D (5 bases). The CDR3 covers 13 residues. Germline values: CDR1 KGHDR, CDR2 SFDVKD. V lost 9 bases, J lost 7 bases, and 14 bases lay in between. Here the CDR3 reads CATQGWGDGELFF. Written as DNA, the CDR3 is TGTGCCACCCAAGGTTGGGGCGACGGGGAGCTGTTTTTT.

CDR3 loop: CASSTHVNRGLRTEAFF. The DNA of the CDR3 is TGTGCCAGCAGTACACATGTAAACAGGGGGCTTCGTACTGAAGCTTTCTTT. The chain uses TRBV28 and TRBJ1-1, with 9 bases fitting TRBD1. The germline V gene has CDR1 MDHEN and CDR2 SYDVKM. J lost 5 bases, V lost 5 bases, and 15 bases had no gene match. The CDR3 is 17 residues long. Variable domain in full (rest from reference TRBV28 and TRBJ1-1): DVKVTQSSRYLVKRTGEKVFLECVQDMDHENMFWYRQDPGLGLRLIYFSYDVKMKEKGDIPEGYSVSREKKERFSLILESASTNQTSMYLCASSTHVNRGLRTEAFFGQGTRLTVV.

This chain uses TRBV15 with TRBJ1-3, with TRBD1 as a possible D gene (6 bases). This CDR3 is 16 amino acids long. Germline V CDR1 and CDR2: LNHNV, YYDKDF (reference sequence). V was shortened by 0 bases and J by 0 bases, with 9 bases between the two germline ends. The CDR3 loop is CATSREGGLSGNTIYF. The CDR3, as DNA: TGTGCCACCAGCAGAGAAGGGGGGCTCTCTGGAAACACCATATATTTT.

This clonotype was observed a few times. The V call is TRBV10-3, the J call TRBJ1-5, with 9 bases identical to TRBD1. The V gene end was trimmed by 6 bases and the J gene end by 5 bases; junction bases not matched to a gene: 5. This CDR3 has 14 residues. Germline V gives CDR1 ENHRY, CDR2 SYGVKD. The CDR3 bases are TGTGCCATCAGCTTTGACAGGGGGGATCAGCCCCAGCATTTT. Its translation: CAISFDRGDQPQHF.